Presented here are 8 T cell receptor beta chains from one specimen sequenced in a study of blood T cell repertoires in COVID-19. This table comes from immunoSEQ multiplex PCR, and its TCRdb copy is limited to in-frame clones, with some not included. The sample gives fewer than 150,000 clones, around nine tenths of which show up once; more than 3.5% is in the top ten. The sequencing input was peripheral blood. The source is a woman between 40 and 55 years old with acute or convalescent COVID-19.

This clone has more than one count but fewer than ten. The CDR3 reads CASSQVDYGYTF. The CDR3 region has the DNA TGTGCCAGCAGCCAAGTAGACTATGGCTACACCTTC. The chain couples TRBV3-1 (or the pseudogene TRBV3-2) to TRBJ1-2; D gene uncertain. The CDR3 consists of 12 residues. Germline V lookup: CDR1 LGHDT, CDR2 YNNKEL (reference sequence). V was shortened by 1 base and J by 3 bases, with 3 bases between the two germline ends.

In its sample, this clone was seen once. This sequence joins TRBV9 and TRBJ2-7; D is unresolved. CDR3 length equals 14 residues. V was pared by 5 bases and J by 3 bases, with 15 bases between. From germline, CDR1 is SGDLS and CDR2 YYNGEE. As DNA, the CDR3 is TGTGCCAGCAGTGCCGACGGAGCCTACTACGAGCAGTACTTC. It encodes CASSADGAYYEQYF.

The gene calls are TRBV28 and TRBJ1-1; D may be TRBD1 (6 bases). CDR1 is MDHEN, CDR2 SYDVKM, per germline. The CDR3 runs to 15 residues. Trimming removed 5 bases at V and 4 bases at J, with 17 bases between. CDR3 DNA: TGTGCCAGCAGTACCATACAGGGATGGGCCACTGAAGCTTTCTTT. It codes for CASSTIQGWATEAFF.

The chain joins TRBV20-1 to TRBJ2-1; the D is unclear. The germline V gene encodes CDR1 DFQATT and CDR2 SNEGSKA (reference sequence). Trimming took 3 bases from V and 0 from J, leaving 9 bases between them. The CDR3 loop spans 14 amino acids. The CDR3 coding sequence is TGCAGTGCTAGTCCCTGGAGCTCCTACAATGAGCAGTTCTTC. It specifies CSASPWSSYNEQFF.

The V and J genes are TRBV29-1 and TRBJ2-7; 11 nucleotides match TRBD1. Germline CDR1 reads SQVTM; CDR2 reads ANQGSEA. CDR3 length: 14 residues. The V gene end was trimmed by 4 bases and the J gene end by 6 bases; junction bases not matched to a gene: 8. CDR3 DNA: TGCAGCGTTGGTACCGGGACAGGGGGGGGCGAGCAGTACTTC. Residues: CSVGTGTGGGEQYF.

V usage is TRBV11-3 and J usage is TRBJ2-1; possible D gene TRBD2, 7 bases. This CDR3 is built from 15 residues. Germline V lookup: CDR1 SGHNT, CDR2 YENEEA. V gave up 3 bases and J gave up 3 bases, with 12 bases separating them. CDR3 sequence reads: CASSFGGAIYNEQFF. The CDR3 bases are TGTGCCAGCAGCTTTGGGGGGGCCATCTACAATGAGCAGTTCTTC.

V usage is TRBV5-1 and J usage is TRBJ1-1; 9 nucleotides agree with TRBD1. Losses at the gene ends were 1 base for V and 6 bases for J; bases not matched to a gene: 4. This CDR3 is built from 14 residues. CDR1 and CDR2 from the germline V gene are SGHRS and YFSETQ. CDR3 residues: CASSLSGQGSEAFF. The CDR3 nucleotides read TGCGCCAGCAGCTTGTCGGGACAGGGATCTGAAGCTTTCTTT.

This clone was found a few times. The chain combines TRBV6-6 with TRBJ1-1, with 8 bases lining up with TRBD1. Germline CDR1 and CDR2: MNHNY and SVGAGI (reference sequence). There are 16 residues in the CDR3. The ends lost 7 bases at V and 0 bases at J; junction bases unmatched: 10. The CDR3 region has the DNA TGTGCCAGCACTACAGGGGGAGGCTTTATGAACACTGAAGCTTTCTTT. Translated, it gives CASTTGGGFMNTEAFF.